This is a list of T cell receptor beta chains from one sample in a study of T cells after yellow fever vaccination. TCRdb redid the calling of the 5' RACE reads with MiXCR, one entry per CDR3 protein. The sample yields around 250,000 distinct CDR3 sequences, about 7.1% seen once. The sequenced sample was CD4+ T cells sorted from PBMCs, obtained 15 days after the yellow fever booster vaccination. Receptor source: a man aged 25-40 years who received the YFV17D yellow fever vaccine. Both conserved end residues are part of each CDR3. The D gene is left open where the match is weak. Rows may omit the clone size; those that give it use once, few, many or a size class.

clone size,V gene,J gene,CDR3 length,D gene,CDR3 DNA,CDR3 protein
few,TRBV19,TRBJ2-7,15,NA,TGTGCCAGTAGTATAGCCGGGACTTCACTCTACGAGCAGTACTTC,CASSIAGTSLYEQYF
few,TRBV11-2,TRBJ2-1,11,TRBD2,TGTGCCAGCGGGGGGGGGAGCGGACAGTTCTTC,CASGGGSGQFF
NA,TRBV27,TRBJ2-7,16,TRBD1,TGTGCCAGCAGGCTTAATGCGGGACAGGGGAACCGCGAGCAGTACTTC,CASRLNAGQGNREQYF
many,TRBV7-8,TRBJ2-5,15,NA,TGTGCCAGCAGGTTGGGCTTTAGCGGAGGAGAGACCCAGTACTTC,CASRLGFSGGETQYF
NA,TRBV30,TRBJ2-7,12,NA,TGTGCCTGGGGGTCCAGATCCTACGAGCAGTACTTC,CAWGSRSYEQYF
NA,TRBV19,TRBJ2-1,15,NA,TGTGCCAGTAGTATAGGAGGTGGCAGGGTACAGGAGCAGTTCTTC,CASSIGGGRVQEQFF
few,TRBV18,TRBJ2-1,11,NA,TGTGCCAGCTCACCGGAGGTAGAGCAGTTCTTC,CASSPEVEQFF
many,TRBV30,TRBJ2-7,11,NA,TGTGCCTGGACCATCTCCAACGAGCAGTACTTC,CAWTISNEQYF
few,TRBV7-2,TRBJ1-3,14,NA,TGTGCCAGCAGCTTAGGACGCTCTGGAAACACCATATATTTT,CASSLGRSGNTIYF
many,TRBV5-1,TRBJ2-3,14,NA,TGCGCCAGCAGCTTGGGGGACGACACAGATACGCAGTATTTT,CASSLGDDTDTQYF
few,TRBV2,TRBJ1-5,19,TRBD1,TGTGCCAGCAGTGCAAAAGGGACAGGGCGCCTTTATAGCAATCAGCCCCAGCATTTT,CASSAKGTGRLYSNQPQHF
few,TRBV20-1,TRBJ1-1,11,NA,TGCAGTGCTTGGGGCGAAACTGAAGCTTTCTTT,CSAWGETEAFF
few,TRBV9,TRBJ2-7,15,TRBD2,TGTGCCAGCAGCGTAGATGGGACTAGACCTAACGAGCAGTACTTC,CASSVDGTRPNEQYF
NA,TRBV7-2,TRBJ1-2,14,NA,TGTGCCAGCAGCTTTTACACTCCTAACTATGGCTACACCTTC,CASSFYTPNYGYTF
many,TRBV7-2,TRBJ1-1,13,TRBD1,TGTGCCAGCAGCGACGACAGGGACACTGAAGCTTTCTTT,CASSDDRDTEAFF
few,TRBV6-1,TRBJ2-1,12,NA,TGTGCCAGCAGTGAAGTGGTAAATGAGCAGTTCTTC,CASSEVVNEQFF
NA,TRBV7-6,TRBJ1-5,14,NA,TGTGCCAGCAGCTTCGAGGGACCAAATCAGCCCCAGCATTTT,CASSFEGPNQPQHF
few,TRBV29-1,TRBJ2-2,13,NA,TGCAGCGTTGTTACGAGATACACCGGGGAGCTGTTTTTT,CSVVTRYTGELFF
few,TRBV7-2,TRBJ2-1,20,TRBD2,TGTGCCAGCAGTTATCGCCACGGGACTAGCGGGAGGAGCTCCTACAATGAGCAGTTCTTC,CASSYRHGTSGRSSYNEQFF
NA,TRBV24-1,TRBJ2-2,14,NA,TGTGCCACCAGTGAGGCCTGGGGGACCGGGGAGCTGTTTTTT,CATSEAWGTGELFF
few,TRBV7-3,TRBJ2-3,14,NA,TGTGCCAGCAGCTTAACGGTCTGGGGGGATACGCAGTATTTT,CASSLTVWGDTQYF
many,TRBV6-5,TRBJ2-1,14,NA,TGTGCCAGCAGTTCCAGCCCGGGGAAGAATGAGCAGTTCTTC,CASSSSPGKNEQFF
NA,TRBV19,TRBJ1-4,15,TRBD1,TGTGCCAGTAGGGACCCCGGGACAGACGGTGAAAAACTGTTTTTT,CASRDPGTDGEKLFF
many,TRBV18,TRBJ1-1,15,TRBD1,TGTGCCAGCTCACCAGCCTTCCAGGGGGGCACTGAAGCTTTCTTT,CASSPAFQGGTEAFF
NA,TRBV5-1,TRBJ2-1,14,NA,TGCGCCAGCAGCTTGGCATCAACGGGGAATGAGCAGTTCTTC,CASSLASTGNEQFF
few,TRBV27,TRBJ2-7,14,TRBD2,TGTGCCAGCAGACTAGCGGGAGATCCCTACGAGCAGTACTTC,CASRLAGDPYEQYF
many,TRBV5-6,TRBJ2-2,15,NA,TGTGCCAGCAGCTTTGGCGGTACGAACACCGGGGAGCTGTTTTTT,CASSFGGTNTGELFF
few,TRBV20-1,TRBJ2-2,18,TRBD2,TGCAGTGCTACTCCCGGACTAGCGGGAGGGCCGGGCACCGGGGAGCTGTTTTTT,CSATPGLAGGPGTGELFF
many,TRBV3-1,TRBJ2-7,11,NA,TGTGCCAGCAGCGAATACGACGAGCAGTACTTC,CASSEYDEQYF
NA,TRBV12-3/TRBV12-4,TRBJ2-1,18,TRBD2,TGTGCCAGCAGCCCGTGGGGTAGCGGGAGTGGATCCTACAATGAGCAGTTCTTC,CASSPWGSGSGSYNEQFF
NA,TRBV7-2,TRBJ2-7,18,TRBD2,TGTGCCAGCAGCTTAGCGATGGTAGCGGGAGTTACCTCCTACGAGCAGTACTTC,CASSLAMVAGVTSYEQYF
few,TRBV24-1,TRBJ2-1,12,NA,TGTGCCACCAGTGATTTGACCGGAATATGGTTCTTC,CATSDLTGIWFF
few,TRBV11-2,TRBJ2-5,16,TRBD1,TGTGCCAGCAGCTTAGGAGGGACAGGGGTGAAGAAGACCCAGTACTTC,CASSLGGTGVKKTQYF
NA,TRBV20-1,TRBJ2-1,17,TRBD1,TGCAGTGCTAGAGCAAATGGCGGGACAGGGTCCTACAATGAGCAGTTCTTC,CSARANGGTGSYNEQFF
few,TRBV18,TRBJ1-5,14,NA,TGTGCCAGCTCACCATCAATCCAGGGGCAGCCCCAGCATTTT,CASSPSIQGQPQHF
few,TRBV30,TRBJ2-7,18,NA,TGTGCCTGGAGTGGGGCCGGTAGGAGAGCGGACTCCTCCTACGAGCAGTACTTC,CAWSGAGRRADSSYEQYF
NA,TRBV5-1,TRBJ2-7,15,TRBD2,TGCGCCAGCAGCGCGGCGGGACTAGGGTCCTACGAGCAGTACTTC,CASSAAGLGSYEQYF
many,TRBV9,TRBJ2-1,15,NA,TGTGCCAGCAGCCCCCATAGTGGGGTCCGCAATGAGCAGTTCTTC,CASSPHSGVRNEQFF
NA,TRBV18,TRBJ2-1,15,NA,TGTGCCAGCTCACCCCTTATGACAGCCTACAATGAGCAGTTCTTC,CASSPLMTAYNEQFF
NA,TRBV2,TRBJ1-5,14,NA,TGTGCCAGCAACCAAGGCGTTAGCAATCAGCCCCAGCATTTT,CASNQGVSNQPQHF
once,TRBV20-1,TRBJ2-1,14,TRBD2,TGCAGTGCTGCCACTAGCGGCCTCTACAATGAGCAGTTCTTC,CSAATSGLYNEQFF
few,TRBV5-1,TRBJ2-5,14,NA,TGCGCCAGCAGCTTGGGGGCTGCCCAAGAGACCCAGTACTTC,CASSLGAAQETQYF
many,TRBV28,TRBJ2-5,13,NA,TGTGCCAGCAGTGGGGCGGCCCAAGAGACCCAGTACTTC,CASSGAAQETQYF
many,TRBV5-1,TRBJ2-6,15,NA,TGCGCCAGCAGCACCGACGGAGAGGCGGCCAACGTCCTGACTTTC,CASSTDGEAANVLTF
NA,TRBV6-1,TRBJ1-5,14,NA,TGTGCCAGCAGTGAATTGGGGGGGAATCAGCCCCAGCATTTT,CASSELGGNQPQHF
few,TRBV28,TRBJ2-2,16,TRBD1,TGTGCCAGCAGGCGCCGGGACAGGGGGTATCCCGGGGAGCTGTTTTTT,CASRRRDRGYPGELFF
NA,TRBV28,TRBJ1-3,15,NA,TGTGCCAGCAGCTATACCAGGGGCCCTGGAAACACCATATATTTT,CASSYTRGPGNTIYF
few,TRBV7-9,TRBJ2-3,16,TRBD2,TGTGCCAGCAGAAAAATTAGCGGGAAAAGCACAGATACGCAGTATTTT,CASRKISGKSTDTQYF
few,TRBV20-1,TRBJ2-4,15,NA,TGCAGTGCTAGAGATGGGGGGGCTGCCAAAAACATTCAGTACTTC,CSARDGGAAKNIQYF
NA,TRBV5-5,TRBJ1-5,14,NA,TGTGCCAGCAGCACGAGCTGGAGGGATCAGCCCCAGCATTTT,CASSTSWRDQPQHF
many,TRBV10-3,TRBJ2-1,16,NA,TGTGCCATCAGTGTCGGGGGACCCATCGTGAGGAATGAGCAGTTCTTC,CAISVGGPIVRNEQFF
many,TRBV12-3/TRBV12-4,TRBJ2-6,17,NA,TGTGCCAGCAGTCCTACAGCGATCCTCTCTGGGGCCAACGTCCTGACTTTC,CASSPTAILSGANVLTF